This TCR beta chain derives from a study of cytomegalovirus exposure and HLA in healthy donors. Study-level points and caveats: Accounts indicate the classifier identified cytomegalovirus status with strong specificity and sensitivity.

In the case of this clone: Its antigen is not known.

V lost 2 bases and J lost 4, with 3 bases in between. The CDR3 consists of 13 residues. The germline CDR1 and CDR2 sequences are KGHSH and LQKENI. 13 Jbeta primers and 60 Vbeta primers were used for the PCR. Clones were read by immunoSEQ multiplex PCR, and TCRdb kept only the in-frame ones, dropping some. This table holds 100,000 or so clones, roughly 15% found once. The chain uses TRBV18 and TRBJ2-6, with D hard to call. Input material: PBMCs. The sequence was obtained from a female donor in good health and CMV-seronegative. This CDR3 reads CASSPSGANVLTF. The CDR3 nucleotides read TGTGCCAGCTCACCATCAGGGGCCAACGTCCTGACTTTC.